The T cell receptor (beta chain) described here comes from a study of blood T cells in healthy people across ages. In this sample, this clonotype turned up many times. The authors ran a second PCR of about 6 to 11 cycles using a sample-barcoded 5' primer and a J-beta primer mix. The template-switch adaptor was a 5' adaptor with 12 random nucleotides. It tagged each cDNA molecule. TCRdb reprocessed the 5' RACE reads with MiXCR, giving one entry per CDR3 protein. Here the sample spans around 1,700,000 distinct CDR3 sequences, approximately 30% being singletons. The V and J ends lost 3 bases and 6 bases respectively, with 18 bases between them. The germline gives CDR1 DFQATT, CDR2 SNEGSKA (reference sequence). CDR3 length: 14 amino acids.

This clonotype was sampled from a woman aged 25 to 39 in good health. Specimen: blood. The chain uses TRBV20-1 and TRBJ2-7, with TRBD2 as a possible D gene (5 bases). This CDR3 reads CSASVAVVGVEQYF. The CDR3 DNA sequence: TGCAGTGCTAGTGTGGCGGTGGTCGGGGTCGAGCAGTACTTC.